One sample yielded the 3 T cell receptor beta chains listed below, sequenced in a study of T cells in Graves' hyperthyroidism and ophthalmopathy. Regions amplified from RNA transcripts were the TCR beta CDR3 regions. During a first-round RT-PCR of the TCR CDR3, the HTBI primer set was used. TCRdb reprocessed the multiplex PCR reads via MiXCR and lists one record per CDR3 protein. The table lists more than 95,000 distinct CDR3 sequences, over 45% of them singletons, with about 28% in the top ten. The sequenced material came from blood. Receptors originate from a middle-aged man with Graves' hyperthyroidism.

This clonotype has at least ten counts. This chain links TRBV29-1 with TRBJ2-1; 8 positions agree with TRBD2. Germline trimming cut 7 bases from V and 0 bases from J; bases unmatched to any gene: 8. CDR1 SQVTM and CDR2 ANQGSEA come from the germline V gene. The CDR3 totals 15 residues. The CDR3 DNA reads as TGCAGCGCAAACGGGCGGGGGGACTCCTACAATGAGCAGTTCTTC. Residues: CSANGRGDSYNEQFF.

The J gene is TRBJ1-1, the V gene TRBV2; 8 nucleotides align to TRBD1. CDR1 is SNHLY and CDR2 is FYNNEI in the germline V gene. This CDR3 spans 13 amino acids. J was trimmed by 4 bases and V by 4 bases; bases with no gene match: 2. CDR3 protein: CASSGTGGTEAFF. CDR3 coding DNA: TGTGCCAGCAGTGGCACAGGGGGCACTGAAGCTTTCTTT. Drawing the rest from reference TRBV2 and TRBJ1-1, the complete variable domain is EPEVTQTPSHQVTQMGQEVILRCVPISNHLYFYWYRQILGQKVEFLVSFYNNEISEKSEIFDDQFSVERPDGSNFTLKIRSTKLEDSAMYFCASSGTGGTEAFFGQGTRLTVV.

The table lists this clonotype with many counts. This rearrangement joins TRBV6-5 to TRBJ2-7, with 9 positions matching TRBD2. V trimming: 6 bases; J trimming: 0 bases; junction bases outside the gene matches: 6. The CDR3 runs 15 residues. Germline V gives CDR1 MNHEY, CDR2 SVGAGI. The DNA for the CDR3 is TGTGCCAGCAGGGGGAGCGGGGGGAGCTCCTACGAGCAGTACTTC. Protein sequence: CASRGSGGSSYEQYF.